The T cell receptor (beta chain) under discussion was sequenced for a study of STAT5B mutations in CD4+ large granular lymphocyte leukemia. As concerns this clone: Its matching antigen is unknown.

The germline CDR1 and CDR2 sequences are MGHRA and YSYEKL. Trimming removed 1 base at V and 8 bases at J, with 17 bases between. The CDR3 has 15 amino acids. Buffy coats from healthy blood donors served as controls. Study-wide results and caveats: TRBV06-family usage was enriched in top patient clones (8/27) versus controls (2/35). No patients shared main leukemic clonotypes, though 25% to 30% appeared at low frequency elsewhere.

Profiled with immunoSEQ multiplex PCR; TCRdb holds only in-frame clones, not every one. The sample shows roughly 46,000 clones, about 80% of them seen only once. V is TRBV4-1 and J is TRBJ1-2; D unclear. Sequenced: CD4+ T cells from blood buffy coats. The TCR sequence derives from a human donor in good health. The CDR3: CASSQVFNQIRGYTF. CDR3 DNA sequence: TGCGCCAGCAGCCAAGTTTTTAACCAGATACGGGGCTACACCTTC.